These T cell receptor beta chains were read from a single sample in a study of blood T cell repertoires in COVID-19. Method: immunoSEQ multiplex PCR; TCRdb's copy keeps in-frame clones and lacks some. The sample contains under 130,000 clones, more than 75% of which appear only once. The sample was peripheral blood. Receptor source: a human donor in a cohort sampled during active COVID-19. CDR3s include the opening cysteine and the closing phenylalanine or tryptophan. A D gene is named only where the DNA matches it firmly. The size field is filled for only some rows; it gives once, few, many or a size class.

CDR3aa: CASSSIQGLSTDTQYF
CDR3nt: TGTGCCAGCAGCTCCATACAGGGTCTCAGCACAGATACGCAGTATTTT
abundance: NA
v_gene: TRBV7-9
d_gene: NA
j_gene: TRBJ2-3

CDR3aa: CASSEASQVLNEKLFF
CDR3nt: TGTGCCAGCAGTGAAGCTTCCCAGGTCCTTAATGAAAAACTGTTTTTT
abundance: NA
v_gene: TRBV25-1
d_gene: NA
j_gene: TRBJ1-4

CDR3aa: CASSIDSYSNQPQHF
CDR3nt: TGTGCCAGTAGTATCGACAGTTATAGCAATCAGCCCCAGCATTTT
abundance: NA
v_gene: TRBV19
d_gene: NA
j_gene: TRBJ1-5

CDR3aa: CASSYTGGEETQYF
CDR3nt: TGTGCCAGCAGCTATACAGGGGGAGAGGAGACCCAGTACTTC
abundance: NA
v_gene: TRBV7-3
d_gene: TRBD1
j_gene: TRBJ2-5

CDR3aa: CASSITLRQGGDQPQHF
CDR3nt: TGTGCCAGTAGTATAACCCTCCGACAGGGGGGAGATCAGCCCCAGCATTTT
abundance: NA
v_gene: TRBV19
d_gene: TRBD1
j_gene: TRBJ1-5

CDR3aa: CASREFSGNTIYF
CDR3nt: TGTGCCAGCAGAGAGTTCTCTGGAAACACCATATATTTT
abundance: NA
v_gene: TRBV25-1
d_gene: NA
j_gene: TRBJ1-3

CDR3aa: CASSVAGQGGREKLFF
CDR3nt: TGTGCCAGCAGCGTAGCTGGGCAGGGCGGGAGGGAAAAACTGTTTTTT
abundance: once
v_gene: TRBV9
d_gene: NA
j_gene: TRBJ1-4

CDR3aa: CASSLPRGTGRQETQYF
CDR3nt: TGCGCCAGCAGCCTCCCCAGGGGGACAGGGAGGCAAGAGACCCAGTACTTC
abundance: NA
v_gene: TRBV4-1
d_gene: TRBD1
j_gene: TRBJ2-5

CDR3aa: CASSRLRYNEQFF
CDR3nt: TGTGCCAGCAGCCGCCTGAGGTACAATGAGCAGTTCTTC
abundance: once
v_gene: TRBV14
d_gene: NA
j_gene: TRBJ2-1

CDR3aa: CASSPRTGLNYGYTF
CDR3nt: TGTGCCAGCAGTCCACGGACAGGGCTGAACTATGGCTACACCTTC
abundance: NA
v_gene: TRBV27
d_gene: TRBD1
j_gene: TRBJ1-2

CDR3aa: CASGGVPGEKLFF
CDR3nt: TGTGCCAGCGGGGGGGTCCCCGGAGAAAAACTGTTTTTT
abundance: NA
v_gene: TRBV2
d_gene: NA
j_gene: TRBJ1-4

CDR3aa: CASSPGRFANTGELFF
CDR3nt: TGTGCCAGCAGTCCCGGGAGGTTCGCGAACACCGGGGAGCTGTTTTTT
abundance: once
v_gene: TRBV27
d_gene: TRBD2
j_gene: TRBJ2-2

CDR3aa: CASSRGGGNQPQHF
CDR3nt: TGTGCCAGCAGTAGGGGGGGTGGCAATCAGCCCCAGCATTTT
abundance: few
v_gene: TRBV27
d_gene: NA
j_gene: TRBJ1-5

CDR3aa: CASSLPSGRQTSSYNEQFF
CDR3nt: TGCGCCAGCAGCCTTCCTTCGGGGAGGCAGACCAGCTCCTACAATGAGCAGTTCTTC
abundance: once
v_gene: TRBV5-1
d_gene: NA
j_gene: TRBJ2-1

CDR3aa: CASRRQGARAFF
CDR3nt: TGTGCCAGCAGACGACAGGGGGCGAGGGCTTTCTTT
abundance: NA
v_gene: TRBV28
d_gene: TRBD1
j_gene: TRBJ1-1

CDR3aa: CASSAVAGANVLTF
CDR3nt: TGTGCCAGCAGTGCGGTGGCTGGGGCCAACGTCCTGACTTTC
abundance: NA
v_gene: TRBV5-8
d_gene: NA
j_gene: TRBJ2-6

CDR3aa: CASSPTSGTGIQYF
CDR3nt: TGTGCCAGCAGTCCGACTAGCGGGACGGGCATTCAGTACTTC
abundance: NA
v_gene: TRBV6-5
d_gene: TRBD2
j_gene: TRBJ2-4

CDR3aa: CASSFYGTSGYEQYF
CDR3nt: TGTGCCAGCAGTTTCTACGGGACTAGCGGCTACGAGCAGTACTTC
abundance: NA
v_gene: TRBV6-5
d_gene: TRBD2
j_gene: TRBJ2-7

CDR3aa: CASSLGTGNEKLFF
CDR3nt: TGCGCCAGCAGCTTGGGGACGGGGAATGAAAAACTGTTTTTT
abundance: NA
v_gene: TRBV5-1
d_gene: NA
j_gene: TRBJ1-4

CDR3aa: CATSPQGNGELFF
CDR3nt: TGTGCCACCAGTCCTCAGGGTAACGGGGAGCTGTTTTTT
abundance: NA
v_gene: TRBV24-1
d_gene: NA
j_gene: TRBJ2-2

CDR3aa: CASSENSGDPYEQYF
CDR3nt: TGTGCCAGCAGTGAGAATAGCGGGGACCCCTACGAGCAGTACTTC
abundance: NA
v_gene: TRBV6-1
d_gene: TRBD2
j_gene: TRBJ2-7

CDR3aa: CASSEETSHQFF
CDR3nt: TGTGCCAGCAGCGAAGAAACTAGCCACCAGTTCTTC
abundance: NA
v_gene: TRBV2
d_gene: NA
j_gene: TRBJ2-1

CDR3aa: CASSEGGTMNTEAFF
CDR3nt: TGTGCCAGCAGTGAGGGGGGAACCATGAACACTGAAGCTTTCTTT
abundance: NA
v_gene: TRBV6-1
d_gene: NA
j_gene: TRBJ1-1

CDR3aa: CASSLVPGDYGYTF
CDR3nt: TGCGCCAGCAGCTTGGTACCAGGGGACTATGGCTACACCTTC
abundance: NA
v_gene: TRBV5-1
d_gene: NA
j_gene: TRBJ1-2

CDR3aa: CASSPGVGGADTQYF
CDR3nt: TGTGCCAGCTCACCAGGTGTAGGGGGCGCAGATACGCAGTATTTT
abundance: once
v_gene: TRBV18
d_gene: TRBD1
j_gene: TRBJ2-3

CDR3aa: CASSLSNRGPYEQYF
CDR3nt: TGTGCCAGCAGCTTATCAAACAGGGGGCCTTACGAGCAGTACTTC
abundance: NA
v_gene: TRBV5-5
d_gene: TRBD1
j_gene: TRBJ2-7

CDR3aa: CASRQRLVTDTQYF
CDR3nt: TGTGCCAGCAGACAAAGACTAGTCACAGATACGCAGTATTTT
abundance: NA
v_gene: TRBV7-9
d_gene: NA
j_gene: TRBJ2-3

CDR3aa: CSASSSSGANEQFF
CDR3nt: TGCAGTGCTAGTTCCAGCAGTGGAGCCAATGAGCAGTTCTTC
abundance: NA
v_gene: TRBV20-1
d_gene: NA
j_gene: TRBJ2-1

CDR3aa: CASSLVGGVWGNEQFF
CDR3nt: TGTGCCAGCAGCTTAGTCGGGGGGGTATGGGGCAATGAGCAGTTCTTC
abundance: NA
v_gene: TRBV7-2
d_gene: TRBD2
j_gene: TRBJ2-1

CDR3aa: CASSPGQGAGTEAFF
CDR3nt: TGTGCCAGCAGCCCCGGACAGGGGGCAGGGACTGAAGCTTTCTTT
abundance: NA
v_gene: TRBV3-1/TRBV3-2
d_gene: TRBD1
j_gene: TRBJ1-1

CDR3aa: CASSLSTGGGYNSPLHF
CDR3nt: TGTGCCAGCTCACTCTCTACGGGGGGGGGCTATAATTCACCCCTCCACTTT
abundance: few
v_gene: TRBV18
d_gene: NA
j_gene: TRBJ1-6

CDR3aa: CASTPGTSGYNEQFF
CDR3nt: TGTGCCAGTACCCCCGGGACTAGCGGCTACAATGAGCAGTTCTTC
abundance: NA
v_gene: TRBV19
d_gene: TRBD2
j_gene: TRBJ2-1

CDR3aa: CASSSTGLGGELFF
CDR3nt: TGTGCCAGCAGCTCAACAGGACTTGGGGGGGAGCTGTTTTTT
abundance: NA
v_gene: TRBV7-3
d_gene: NA
j_gene: TRBJ2-2

CDR3aa: CASSPQNQETQYF
CDR3nt: TGTGCCAGCAGCCCCCAGAACCAAGAGACCCAGTACTTC
abundance: NA
v_gene: TRBV9
d_gene: NA
j_gene: TRBJ2-5

CDR3aa: CASSVGDRAGAFF
CDR3nt: TGTGCCAGCAGCGTAGGGGACAGGGCGGGAGCTTTCTTT
abundance: NA
v_gene: TRBV9
d_gene: TRBD1
j_gene: TRBJ1-1

CDR3aa: CASSLVPGDTDTQYF
CDR3nt: TGCGCCAGCAGCTTGGTTCCGGGGGACACAGATACGCAGTATTTT
abundance: once
v_gene: TRBV5-1
d_gene: NA
j_gene: TRBJ2-3

CDR3aa: CASSQGGAAVEKLFF
CDR3nt: TGCGCCAGCAGCCAAGGGGGAGCGGCCGTGGAAAAACTGTTTTTT
abundance: NA
v_gene: TRBV4-1
d_gene: NA
j_gene: TRBJ1-4

CDR3aa: CATRSSGGSGGELFF
CDR3nt: TGTGCCACCCGCAGCTCAGGAGGGTCGGGCGGGGAGCTGTTTTTT
abundance: NA
v_gene: TRBV19
d_gene: NA
j_gene: TRBJ2-2

CDR3aa: CASSPAAGGPGETQYF
CDR3nt: TGTGCCAGCTCACCAGCAGCGGGGGGGCCGGGTGAGACCCAGTACTTC
abundance: NA
v_gene: TRBV18
d_gene: TRBD2
j_gene: TRBJ2-5

CDR3aa: CATSRDRGGGDEQFF
CDR3nt: TGTGCCACCAGCAGAGATAGGGGGGGCGGCGATGAGCAGTTCTTC
abundance: NA
v_gene: TRBV15
d_gene: NA
j_gene: TRBJ2-1

CDR3aa: CASSLVYGGSSYNEQFF
CDR3nt: TGTGCCAGCAGCTTAGTTTATGGCGGAAGCTCCTACAATGAGCAGTTCTTC
abundance: NA
v_gene: TRBV7-3
d_gene: NA
j_gene: TRBJ2-1

CDR3aa: CASSWTSGATYEQYF
CDR3nt: TGTGCCAGCAGCTGGACTAGCGGGGCTACCTACGAGCAGTACTTC
abundance: NA
v_gene: TRBV7-9
d_gene: TRBD2
j_gene: TRBJ2-7

CDR3aa: CASSILQGLGTDTQYF
CDR3nt: TGTGCCAGTAGTATTTTACAGGGCCTGGGCACAGATACGCAGTATTTT
abundance: NA
v_gene: TRBV19
d_gene: NA
j_gene: TRBJ2-3

CDR3aa: CASRVGGEQFF
CDR3nt: TGTGCCAGCAGAGTGGGGGGTGAGCAGTTCTTC
abundance: NA
v_gene: TRBV5-6
d_gene: NA
j_gene: TRBJ2-1

CDR3aa: CASSPRTSGSSYNEQFF
CDR3nt: TGTGCCAGCAGCCCTAGGACTAGCGGGAGCTCCTACAATGAGCAGTTCTTC
abundance: NA
v_gene: TRBV9
d_gene: TRBD2
j_gene: TRBJ2-1

CDR3aa: CASRSYSPLHF
CDR3nt: TGTGCCAGCCGTTCCTATTCACCCCTCCACTTT
abundance: few
v_gene: TRBV2
d_gene: NA
j_gene: TRBJ1-6

CDR3aa: CASSGEGEAKNIQYF
CDR3nt: TGTGCCAGCAGCGGGGAGGGGGAGGCCAAAAACATTCAGTACTTC
abundance: NA
v_gene: TRBV5-6
d_gene: NA
j_gene: TRBJ2-4

CDR3aa: CASSLAGQGGPSFGGELFF
CDR3nt: TGTGCCAGCAGCTTGGCAGGACAGGGGGGGCCTTCTTTCGGCGGGGAGCTGTTTTTT
abundance: NA
v_gene: TRBV5-6
d_gene: TRBD1
j_gene: TRBJ2-2

CDR3aa: CASSATTGFGYQETQYF
CDR3nt: TGTGCCAGCAGTGCCACTACAGGGTTTGGGTACCAAGAGACCCAGTACTTC
abundance: NA
v_gene: TRBV27
d_gene: NA
j_gene: TRBJ2-5

CDR3aa: CAWSVGPGDGYTF
CDR3nt: TGTGCCTGGAGTGTGGGCCCAGGGGATGGCTACACCTTC
abundance: NA
v_gene: TRBV30
d_gene: NA
j_gene: TRBJ1-2

CDR3aa: CSARVTGADTQYF
CDR3nt: TGCAGCGCCAGGGTTACGGGGGCAGATACGCAGTATTTT
abundance: NA
v_gene: TRBV29-1
d_gene: NA
j_gene: TRBJ2-3

CDR3aa: CASSQRSGVARIQYF
CDR3nt: TGTGCCAGCAGCCAACGTAGCGGGGTCGCGAGGATTCAGTACTTC
abundance: NA
v_gene: TRBV3-1/TRBV3-2
d_gene: TRBD2
j_gene: TRBJ2-4

CDR3aa: CASSSGTGGYGYTF
CDR3nt: TGTGCCAGCAGCTCGGGGACAGGGGGATATGGCTACACCTTC
abundance: once
v_gene: TRBV7-2
d_gene: TRBD1
j_gene: TRBJ1-2

CDR3aa: CASSLLAGDGYTF
CDR3nt: TGTGCCAGCAGCCTCTTGGCCGGGGATGGCTACACCTTC
abundance: NA
v_gene: TRBV12-3/TRBV12-4
d_gene: NA
j_gene: TRBJ1-2

CDR3aa: CASSLRLAGDNEQFF
CDR3nt: TGTGCCAGCAGCTTGAGACTAGCGGGAGACAATGAGCAGTTCTTC
abundance: once
v_gene: TRBV5-4
d_gene: TRBD2
j_gene: TRBJ2-1